Below are 22 T cell receptor beta chains sequenced from a single sample in a study of early T cells in non-severe SARS-CoV-2 infection. TCRdb called the 5' RACE reads again in MiXCR, with one record for every CDR3 protein. The sample records fewer than 100,000 distinct CDR3 sequences, 5% to 7% being singletons. The specimen was whole blood. These receptors were taken from an adult who was a healthcare worker with PCR-confirmed SARS-CoV-2 infection or an uninfected control (not recorded which).

The chain links TRBV7-9 to TRBJ1-5, with 8 bases identical to TRBD1. Germline trimming cut 4 bases from V and 11 bases from J; bases unmatched to any gene: 10. Germline CDR1 reads SEHNR; CDR2 reads FQNEAQ (reference sequence). CDR3 length: 14 residues. The CDR3, as DNA: TGTGCCAGCAGCTCCGGACAGGGTGGGATAGCCCAGCATTTT. Its translation is CASSSGQGGIAQHF.

The table lists this clonotype with many counts. The rearrangement links TRBV6-5 to TRBJ2-2; 9 nucleotides agree with TRBD2. The CDR3 runs to 15 residues. CDR1 is MNHEY, CDR2 SVGAGI, per germline. V lost 6 bases to trimming and J lost 2 bases; unmatched junction nucleotides: 4. The CDR3 reads CASSPSGENTGELFF. DNA of the CDR3: TGTGCCAGCAGCCCTAGCGGGGAAAACACCGGGGAGCTGTTTTTT.

Regarding this clonotype: One end of the junction fails to match germline, which may point to a read error. The chain has TRBV29-1 and TRBJ1-2; 10 positions match TRBD1. Per germline, CDR1 SQVTM and CDR2 ANQGSEA. This CDR3 comprises 15 residues. The CDR3 here is CSAEAGTGANYGYTF. The CDR3 bases are TGCAGCGCTGAAGCCGGGACAGGGGCTAATTATGGCTACACCTTC.

This clonotype was seen many times. The rearrangement joins TRBV30 to TRBJ2-2; 10 nucleotides match TRBD2. The V segment lost 6 bases and the J segment 5 bases; nucleotides outside the gene matches: 6. The CDR3 is made up of 14 amino acids. Germline assignment: CDR1 GTSNPN and CDR2 SVGIG (reference sequence). CDR3 bases: TGTGCCTGTCAACTAGCGGGGTCGACCGGGGAGCTGTTTTTT. Translating gives CACQLAGSTGELFF.

This clonotype was seen at least ten times. The chain is built from TRBV7-2 and TRBJ1-2; TRBD1 agrees at 8 bases. With V trimmed by 0 bases and J by 0 bases, 6 bases remained unmatched. The CDR3 sequence is 17 residues long. CDR1 SGHTA and CDR2 FQGNSA come from the germline V gene. CDR3 region: CASSLAPGQAANYGYTF. CDR3 nucleotide sequence: TGTGCCAGCAGCTTAGCCCCGGGACAGGCCGCTAACTATGGCTACACCTTC.

This chain connects TRBV9 to TRBJ2-2; 11 bases line up with TRBD2. V gave up 1 base and J gave up 7 bases; unmatched junction bases: 9. The CDR3 sequence is 17 residues long. The V gene's germline CDR1 is SGDLS and CDR2 YYNGEE. The CDR3 here is CASSVIAGGPAVGELFF. The CDR3 bases are TGTGCCAGCAGCGTAATAGCGGGAGGGCCCGCTGTCGGGGAGCTGTTTTTT. Variable domain in full (rest from reference TRBV9 and TRBJ2-2): DSGVTQTPKHLITATGQRVTLRCSPRSGDLSVYWYQQSLDQGLQFLIQYYNGEERAKGNILERFSAQQFPDLHSELNLSSLELGDSALYFCASSVIAGGPAVGELFFGEGSRLTVL.

The sample holds many counts of this clonotype. As DNA, the CDR3 is TGTGCCAGCAACCCCTCTGGGGCCAACGTCCTGACTTTC. Encoded protein: CASNPSGANVLTF. The J gene is TRBJ2-6, the V gene TRBV7-2; no clear D gene. This CDR3 contains 13 residues. Trimming pared 7 bases from V and 0 bases from J, leaving 4 bases between. Looked up from germline, CDR1 is SGHTA and CDR2 is FQGNSA.

The V and J genes are TRBV5-1 and TRBJ2-2, with 8 bases aligning to TRBD1. The CDR3 consists of 15 residues. Germline V gives CDR1 SGHRS, CDR2 YFSETQ. V shed 2 bases, J shed 3 bases, and the junction held 3 bases outside the gene matches. The chain's CDR3 is CASSLRQGYTGELFF. In nucleotides, the CDR3 is TGCGCCAGCAGCTTACGACAGGGGTACACCGGGGAGCTGTTTTTT.

This clonotype was seen at least ten times. This sequence joins TRBV7-2 and TRBJ1-5, with D maybe TRBD1 (6 bases). Germline CDR1 SGHTA, CDR2 FQGNSA. Trimming shortened V by 5 bases and J by 4 bases, and 15 bases separated the two germline ends. The CDR3 contains 15 residues. CDR3 in DNA: TGTGCCAGCAGCCTTGCCGGGACACAAAATCAGCCCCAGCATTTT. Amino acids: CASSLAGTQNQPQHF.

This clonotype was recorded a few times. J is TRBJ1-1 and V is TRBV10-3, with no clear D. Germline assignment: CDR1 ENHRY and CDR2 SYGVKD. Deletions cut 0 bases from V and 4 bases from J, with 9 bases between. This CDR3 is built from 14 residues. The CDR3 region has the DNA TGTGCCATCAGTGAGTCGTGGGCGGGCACTGAAGCTTTCTTT. Amino acids: CAISESWAGTEAFF.

This clonotype was detected many times. This chain's CDR3 is CASSIVRSNYQPQHF. The CDR3 region has the DNA TGTGCCAGTAGTATAGTCCGGAGTAATTATCAGCCCCAGCATTTT. The chain employs TRBV19 and TRBJ1-5; D is unclear. The CDR3 is 15 amino acids. Germline CDR1 is LNHDA and CDR2 is SQIVND (reference sequence). The V end was cut by 1 base, the J end by 5 bases, with 12 bases between.

This clonotype has a count of ten or more. The rearrangement links TRBV14 to TRBJ1-5; D unclear. CDR1 is SGHDN, CDR2 FVKESK, per germline. Trimming pared 0 bases from V and 7 bases from J, leaving 10 bases between. There are 14 residues in the CDR3. This chain's CDR3 is CASSQEASRQPQHF. The CDR3, as DNA: TGTGCCAGCAGCCAAGAAGCATCCCGGCAGCCCCAGCATTTT.

This clonotype has a count of ten or more. The chain couples TRBV6-5 to TRBJ2-7, with D uncertain. The CDR3 contains 13 residues. CDR1 is MNHEY, CDR2 SVGAGI, per germline. Trimming shortened V by 6 bases and J by 6 bases, and 15 bases separated the two germline ends. In DNA form, the CDR3 reads TGTGCCAGCAGCCCCGACCGGTCCATCGAGCAGTACTTC. Its translation: CASSPDRSIEQYF.

This clonotype was counted a few times. The chain carries TRBV11-2 and TRBJ2-1; D is unclear. The CDR3 has 15 amino acids. Per germline, CDR1 SGHAT and CDR2 FQNNGV. V lost 3 bases and J lost 10, with 19 bases in between. CDR3 sequence reads: CASSFSLYGRIEQFF. CDR3 bases: TGTGCCAGCAGCTTTTCTCTCTATGGGCGGATAGAGCAGTTCTTC.

As for this clonotype: A clone one base away is much larger, so this may be a read error. The V call is TRBV6-6, the J call TRBJ2-1, with a tentative D call TRBD2 (6 bases). CDR1 is MNHNY and CDR2 is SVGAGI in the germline V gene (reference sequence). Trimming pared 2 bases from V and 5 bases from J, leaving 16 bases between. CDR3 length: 16 residues. CDR3 in DNA: TGTGCCAGCAGTTACCCCCACGGGACTCTGCACAATGAGCAGTTCTTC. Protein product: CASSYPHGTLHNEQFF.

This clonotype was counted only a few times. The CDR3 nucleotides read TGTGCCAGTGAGCGGGGGCTGGGCGGCTACACCTTC. It encodes CASERGLGGYTF. The V call is TRBV2, the J call TRBJ1-2, with a tentative D call TRBD1 (6 bases). CDR1 is SNHLY and CDR2 is FYNNEI in the germline V gene. CDR3 size: 12 residues. Trimming pared 9 bases from V and 8 bases from J, leaving 16 bases between.

The chain carries TRBV6-1 and TRBJ1-5; D is perhaps TRBD1 (5 bases). Trimming stripped 8 bases from V and 5 bases from J, with 13 bases between. Germline CDR1 and CDR2: MNHNS and SASEGT. This CDR3 comprises 13 residues. CDR3 sequence: CASGLGGDQPQHF. Written as DNA, the CDR3 is TGTGCCAGCGGCTTGGGGGGGGATCAGCCCCAGCATTTT.

This clonotype was picked up a small number of times. The J gene is TRBJ2-5, the V gene TRBV20-1, with D possibly matching TRBD2 (6 bases). V lost 5 bases and J 2 bases, leaving 12 bases between the germline ends. The CDR3 contains 13 residues. Germline loops: CDR1 DFQATT, CDR2 SNEGSKA (reference sequence). CDR3 coding DNA: TGCAGTGCTGGGGGACTGACACAAGAGACCCAGTACTTC. This translates into CSAGGLTQETQYF.

This clonotype was picked up many times. V usage is TRBV10-3 and J usage is TRBJ2-3, with 9 bases matching TRBD1. In germline, CDR1 is ENHRY, CDR2 SYGVKD. This CDR3 spans 15 amino acids. J gave up 2 bases and V 6 bases, and 6 bases lay outside the gene matches. This chain's CDR3 is CAIREGTGYTDTQYF. The DNA of the CDR3 is TGTGCCATCAGGGAGGGGACAGGGTACACAGATACGCAGTATTTT.

The chain uses TRBV7-2 and TRBJ1-2; no clear D. V was shortened by 5 bases and J by 7 bases, with 17 bases between the two germline ends. Germline assignment: CDR1 SGHTA and CDR2 FQGNSA. This CDR3 has 14 amino acids. The CDR3 sequence: CASSRWEGNGGYTF. The CDR3 bases are TGTGCCAGCAGCCGATGGGAGGGAAACGGTGGCTACACCTTC.

The rearrangement uses TRBV5-1 and TRBJ2-7; 8 bases are shared with TRBD1. The CDR3 is 16 residues long. Looked up from germline, CDR1 is SGHRS and CDR2 is YFSETQ. J was trimmed by 1 base and V by 4 bases; bases with no gene match: 10. CDR3 loop: CASSPEGWTGSYEQYF. For the CDR3, the DNA is TGCGCCAGCAGCCCGGAAGGGTGGACAGGGTCCTACGAGCAGTACTTC.

This clonotype was picked up many times. The CDR3 protein is CASSYSRGLGEQYF. The CDR3 coding sequence is TGTGCCAGCAGTTACTCGCGGGGGCTGGGCGAGCAGTACTTC. The V and J genes are TRBV6-2 or TRBV6-3 and TRBJ2-7; possible D gene TRBD2, 7 bases. Trimming removed 0 bases from V and 6 bases from J, with 12 bases in between. CDR1 is MNHEY, CDR2 SVGEGT, per germline. CDR3 length: 14 residues.